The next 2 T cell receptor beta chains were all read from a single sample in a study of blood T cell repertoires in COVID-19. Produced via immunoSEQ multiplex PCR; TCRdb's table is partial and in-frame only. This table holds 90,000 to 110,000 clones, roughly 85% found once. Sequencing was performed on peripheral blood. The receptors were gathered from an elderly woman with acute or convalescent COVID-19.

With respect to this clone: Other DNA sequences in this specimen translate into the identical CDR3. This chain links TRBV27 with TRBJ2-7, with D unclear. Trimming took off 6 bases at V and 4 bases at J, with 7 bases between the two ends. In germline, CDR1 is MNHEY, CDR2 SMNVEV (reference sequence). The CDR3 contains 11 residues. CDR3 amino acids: CASSSSYEQYV. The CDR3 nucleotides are TGTGCCAGCAGCTCCTCTTACGAGCAGTACGTC.

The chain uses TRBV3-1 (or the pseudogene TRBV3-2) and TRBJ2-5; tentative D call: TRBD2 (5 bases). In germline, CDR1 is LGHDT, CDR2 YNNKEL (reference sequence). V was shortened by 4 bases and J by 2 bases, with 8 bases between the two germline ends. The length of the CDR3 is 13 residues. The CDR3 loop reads CASSPLAQETQYF. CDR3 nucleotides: TGTGCCAGCAGCCCCTTAGCGCAAGAGACCCAGTACTTC.